This T cell receptor beta chain was captured by sequencing in a study of OX40 agonist ivuxolimab in advanced cancers. General study points: Low normalized T-cell clonal expansion was additionally recorded for some nonresponders. Averaged across samples, CD8+ T cells carried more expanded clones than CD4+ did.

This clone was counted only a few times. Its antigen is not known. Patients were ineligible given autoimmune disease history or systemic immunosuppression. Sequenced by immunoSEQ multiplex PCR; TCRdb stores in-frame clones only, minus some. This sample has about 82,000 clones, with 85% found just once. CDR3 length: 14 amino acids. V was shortened by 3 bases and J by 10 bases, with 16 bases between the two germline ends. Germline-derived CDR1 and CDR2 are SNHLY and FYNNEI. Material: CD4+ or CD8+ T cells sorted from blood, obtained in a trial of the OX40 agonist ivuxolimab. The J gene is TRBJ2-1, the V gene TRBV2; no clear D gene. The origin of this receptor is an adult with an advanced solid tumor such as melanoma, head and neck, liver or kidney cancer. Here the CDR3 DNA reads TGTGCCAGCAGTGATCTGGTGTCTAGGGTAGAGCAGTTCTTC. This codes for CASSDLVSRVEQFF.